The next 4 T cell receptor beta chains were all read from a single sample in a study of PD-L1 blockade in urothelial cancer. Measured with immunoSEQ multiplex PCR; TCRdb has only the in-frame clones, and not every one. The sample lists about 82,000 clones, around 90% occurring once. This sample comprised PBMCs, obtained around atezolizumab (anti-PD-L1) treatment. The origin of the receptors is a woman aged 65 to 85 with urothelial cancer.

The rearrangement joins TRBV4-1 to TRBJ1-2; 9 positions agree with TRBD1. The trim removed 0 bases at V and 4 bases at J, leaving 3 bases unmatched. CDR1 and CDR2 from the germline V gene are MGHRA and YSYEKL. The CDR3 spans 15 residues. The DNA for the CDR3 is TGCGCCAGCAGCCAAGATCGGGACAGGGCCTATGGCTACACCTTC. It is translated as CASSQDRDRAYGYTF.

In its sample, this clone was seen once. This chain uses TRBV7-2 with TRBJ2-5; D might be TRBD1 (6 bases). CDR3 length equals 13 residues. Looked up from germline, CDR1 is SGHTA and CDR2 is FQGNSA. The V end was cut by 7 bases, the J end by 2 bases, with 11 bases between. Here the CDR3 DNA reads TGTGCCAGCACCCGGGACAAGCAAGAGACCCAGTACTTC. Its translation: CASTRDKQETQYF. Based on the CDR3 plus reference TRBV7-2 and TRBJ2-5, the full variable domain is GAGVSQSPSNKVTEKGKDVELRCDPISGHTALYWYRQSLGQGLEFLIYFQGNSAPDKSGLPSDRFSAERTGGSVSTLTIQRTQQEDSAVYLCASTRDKQETQYFGPGTRLLVL.

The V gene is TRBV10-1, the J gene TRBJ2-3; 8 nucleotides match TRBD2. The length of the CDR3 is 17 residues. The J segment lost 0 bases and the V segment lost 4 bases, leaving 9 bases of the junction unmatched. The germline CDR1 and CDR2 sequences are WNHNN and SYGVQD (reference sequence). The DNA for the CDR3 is TGCGCCAGCAGTGTCGGAACTAGCGGCTTTAGCACAGATACGCAGTATTTT. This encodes CASSVGTSGFSTDTQYF.

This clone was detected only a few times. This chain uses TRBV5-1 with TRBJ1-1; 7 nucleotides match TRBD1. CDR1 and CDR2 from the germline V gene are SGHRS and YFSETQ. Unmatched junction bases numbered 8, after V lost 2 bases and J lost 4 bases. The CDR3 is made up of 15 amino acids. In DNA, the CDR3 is TGCGCCAGCAGCTTCTACAGGGGAGCGAGCACTGAAGCTTTCTTT. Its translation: CASSFYRGASTEAFF.